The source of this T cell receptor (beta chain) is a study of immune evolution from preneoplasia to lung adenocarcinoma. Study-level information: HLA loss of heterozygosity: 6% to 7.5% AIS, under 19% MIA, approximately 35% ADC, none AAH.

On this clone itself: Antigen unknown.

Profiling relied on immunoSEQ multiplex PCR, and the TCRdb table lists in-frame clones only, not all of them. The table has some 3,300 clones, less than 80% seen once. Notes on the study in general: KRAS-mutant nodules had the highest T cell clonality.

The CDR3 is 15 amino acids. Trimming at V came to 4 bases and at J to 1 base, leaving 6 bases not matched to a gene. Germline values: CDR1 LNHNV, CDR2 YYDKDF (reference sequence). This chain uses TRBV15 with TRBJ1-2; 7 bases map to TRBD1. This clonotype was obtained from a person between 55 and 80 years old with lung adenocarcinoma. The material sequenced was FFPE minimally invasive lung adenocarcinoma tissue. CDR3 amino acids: CATSTAGTDNYGYTF. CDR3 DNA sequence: TGTGCCACCAGCACCGCCGGGACAGATAACTATGGCTACACCTTC.